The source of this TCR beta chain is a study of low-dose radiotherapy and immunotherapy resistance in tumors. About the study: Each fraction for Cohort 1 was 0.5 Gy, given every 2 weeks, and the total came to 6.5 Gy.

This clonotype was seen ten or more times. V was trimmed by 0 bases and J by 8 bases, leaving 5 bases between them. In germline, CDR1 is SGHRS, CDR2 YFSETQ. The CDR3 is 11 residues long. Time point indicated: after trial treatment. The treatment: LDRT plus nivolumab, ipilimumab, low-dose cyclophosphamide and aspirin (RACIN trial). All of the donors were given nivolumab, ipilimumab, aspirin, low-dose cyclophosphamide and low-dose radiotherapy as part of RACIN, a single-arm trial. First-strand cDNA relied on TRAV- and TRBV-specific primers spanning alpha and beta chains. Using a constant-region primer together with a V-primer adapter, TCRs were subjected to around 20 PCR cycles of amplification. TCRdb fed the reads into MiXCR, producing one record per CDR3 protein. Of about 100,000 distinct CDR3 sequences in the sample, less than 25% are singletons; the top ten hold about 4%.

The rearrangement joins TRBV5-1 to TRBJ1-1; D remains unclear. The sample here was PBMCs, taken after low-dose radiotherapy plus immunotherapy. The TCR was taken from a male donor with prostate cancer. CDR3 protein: CASSLDGEAFF. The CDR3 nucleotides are TGCGCCAGCAGCTTGGACGGAGAAGCTTTCTTT.